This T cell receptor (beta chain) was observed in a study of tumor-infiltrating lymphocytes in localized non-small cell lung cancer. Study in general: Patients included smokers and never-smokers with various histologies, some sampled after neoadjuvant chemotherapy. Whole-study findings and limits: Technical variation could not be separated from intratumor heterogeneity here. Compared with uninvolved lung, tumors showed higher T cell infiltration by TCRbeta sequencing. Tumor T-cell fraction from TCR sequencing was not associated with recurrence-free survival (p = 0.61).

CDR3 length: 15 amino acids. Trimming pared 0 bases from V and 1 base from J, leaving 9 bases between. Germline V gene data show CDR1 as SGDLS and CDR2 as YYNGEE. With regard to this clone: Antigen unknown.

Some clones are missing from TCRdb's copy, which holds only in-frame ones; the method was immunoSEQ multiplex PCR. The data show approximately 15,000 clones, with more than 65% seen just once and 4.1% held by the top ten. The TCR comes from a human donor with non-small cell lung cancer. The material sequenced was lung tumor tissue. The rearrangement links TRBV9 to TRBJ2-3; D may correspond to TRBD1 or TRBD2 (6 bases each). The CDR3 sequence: CASSVGGARTDTQYF. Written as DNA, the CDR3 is TGTGCCAGCAGCGTAGGGGGGGCACGCACAGATACGCAGTATTTT.